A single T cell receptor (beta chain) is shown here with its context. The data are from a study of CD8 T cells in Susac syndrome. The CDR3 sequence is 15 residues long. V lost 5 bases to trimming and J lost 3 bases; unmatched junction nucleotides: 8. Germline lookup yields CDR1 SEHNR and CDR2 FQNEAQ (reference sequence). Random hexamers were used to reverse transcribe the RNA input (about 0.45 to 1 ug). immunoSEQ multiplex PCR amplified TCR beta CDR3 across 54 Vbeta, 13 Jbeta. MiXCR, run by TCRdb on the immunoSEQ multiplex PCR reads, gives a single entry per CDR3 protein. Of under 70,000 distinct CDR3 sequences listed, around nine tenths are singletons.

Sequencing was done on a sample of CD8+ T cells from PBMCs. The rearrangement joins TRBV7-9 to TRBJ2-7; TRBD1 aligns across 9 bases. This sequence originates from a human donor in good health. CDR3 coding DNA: TGTGCCAGCAGCCCCCGGACAGGGGAGGGCTACGAGCAGTACTTC. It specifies CASSPRTGEGYEQYF.